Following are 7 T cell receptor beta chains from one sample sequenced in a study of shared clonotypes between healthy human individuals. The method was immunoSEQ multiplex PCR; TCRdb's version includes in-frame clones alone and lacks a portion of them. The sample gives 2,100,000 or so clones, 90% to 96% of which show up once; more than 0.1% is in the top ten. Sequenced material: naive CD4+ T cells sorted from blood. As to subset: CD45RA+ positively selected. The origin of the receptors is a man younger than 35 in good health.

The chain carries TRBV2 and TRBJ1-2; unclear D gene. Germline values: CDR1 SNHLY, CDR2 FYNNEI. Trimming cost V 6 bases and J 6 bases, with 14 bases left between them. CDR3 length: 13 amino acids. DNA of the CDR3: TGTGCCAGCAGACAACCGGCGGGCGATGGCTACACCTTC. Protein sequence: CASRQPAGDGYTF.

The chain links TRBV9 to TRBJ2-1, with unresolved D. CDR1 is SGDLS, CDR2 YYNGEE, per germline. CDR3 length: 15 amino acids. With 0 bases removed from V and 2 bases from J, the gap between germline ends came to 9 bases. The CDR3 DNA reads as TGTGCCAGCAGCGTAGACAGCGTCCCCTACAATGAGCAGTTCTTC. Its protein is CASSVDSVPYNEQFF.

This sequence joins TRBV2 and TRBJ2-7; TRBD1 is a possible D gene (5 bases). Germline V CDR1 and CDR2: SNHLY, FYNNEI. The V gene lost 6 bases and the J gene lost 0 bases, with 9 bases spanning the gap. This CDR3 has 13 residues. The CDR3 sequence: CASRPTASYEQYF. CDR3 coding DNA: TGTGCCAGCAGGCCGACAGCCTCCTACGAGCAGTACTTC.

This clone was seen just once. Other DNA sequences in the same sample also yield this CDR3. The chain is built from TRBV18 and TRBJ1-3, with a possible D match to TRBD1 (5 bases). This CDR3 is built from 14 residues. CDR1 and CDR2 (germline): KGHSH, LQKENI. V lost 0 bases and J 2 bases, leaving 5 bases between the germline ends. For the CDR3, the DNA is TGTGCCAGCTCACCACCAGGGGCTGGAAACACCATATATTTT. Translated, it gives CASSPPGAGNTIYF.

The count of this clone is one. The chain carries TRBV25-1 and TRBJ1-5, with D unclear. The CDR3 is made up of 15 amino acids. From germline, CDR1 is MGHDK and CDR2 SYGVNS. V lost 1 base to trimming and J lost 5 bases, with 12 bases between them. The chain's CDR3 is CASSESGRADQPQHF. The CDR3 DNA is TGTGCCAGCAGTGAATCTGGGAGGGCCGATCAGCCCCAGCATTTT.

The CDR3 DNA sequence: TGTGCCAGCTCCCTTGGCGGGAGGGCGTACAATGAGCAGTTCTTC. Translated, it gives CASSLGGRAYNEQFF. The chain recombines TRBV18 with TRBJ2-1; 9 bases are shared with TRBD2. With 6 bases clipped from V and 4 bases from J, the junction kept 7 bases outside the gene matches. The V gene's germline CDR1 is KGHSH and CDR2 LQKENI. The CDR3 consists of 15 residues.

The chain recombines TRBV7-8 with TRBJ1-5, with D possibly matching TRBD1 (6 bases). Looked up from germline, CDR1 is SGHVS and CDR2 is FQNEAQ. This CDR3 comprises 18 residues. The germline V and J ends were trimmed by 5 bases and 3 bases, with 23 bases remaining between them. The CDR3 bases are TGTGCCAGCAGCACGAGACAGGTGGGGATGCGGGACAATCAGCCCCAGCATTTT. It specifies CASSTRQVGMRDNQPQHF.